The next 20 T cell receptor beta chains were all read from a single sample in a study of beta chain features in type 1 diabetes (dated by TCRdb to 2016 to 2018). Libraries were prepared through the immunoSEQ multiplex PCR assay. The entire amount of isolated RNA was reverse transcribed using the High Capacity cDNA Reverse Transcription Kit, so the sequenced TCRB transcripts were expressed ones. TCRdb took over this immuneACCESS table, retaining in-frame rearrangements with V and J assigned. Such tables are incomplete; in checked studies, under half of the missing clones stem from an unresolved V gene, and the remainder is unexplained. The sample table records under 450,000 clones; approximately 15% of these occur just once. 0.03% to 0.04% of the sample rests with the top ten. Material for sequencing was naive CD4+ T cells from blood. This specimen's cell subset or site label, per the study, means: true naive CD4+ T cells. The receptor set was obtained from a man younger than 40 in good health.

This clone was recorded a few times. The rearrangement joins TRBV10-3 to TRBJ2-5; 7 bases agree with TRBD1. CDR1 and CDR2 from the germline V gene are ENHRY and SYGVKD. With V trimmed by 3 bases and J by 1 base, 5 bases remained unmatched. The CDR3 is 15 residues long. The chain's CDR3 is CAISEGGRFQETQYF. CDR3 in DNA: TGTGCCATCAGTGAAGGGGGCAGGTTCCAAGAGACCCAGTACTTC.

The genes are TRBV5-1 and TRBJ2-1; 10 nucleotides line up with TRBD2. Trimming took 3 bases from V and 3 from J; bases not matched to a gene: 6. The CDR3 is 16 amino acids. Germline V gene sequence: CDR1 SGHRS, CDR2 YFSETQ. The CDR3 DNA is TGCGCCAGCAGCTCCCTAGCGGGAGACTTCTACAATGAGCAGTTCTTC. Translating it yields CASSSLAGDFYNEQFF.

This clone turned up a few times. The chain employs TRBV7-2 and TRBJ2-7, with 9 nucleotides matching TRBD1. This CDR3 is built from 14 residues. Germline trimming cut 7 bases from V and 1 base from J; bases unmatched to any gene: 5. CDR1 SGHTA and CDR2 FQGNSA come from the germline V gene. The CDR3 DNA is TGTGCCAGCATCCCCGGGACAGGGTCCTACGAGCAGTACTTC. This encodes CASIPGTGSYEQYF.

The table lists this clone with a few counts. This chain connects TRBV30 to TRBJ2-3, with D perhaps matching TRBD1 or TRBD2 (5 bases each). CDR3 length: 14 residues. From germline, CDR1 is GTSNPN and CDR2 SVGIG (reference sequence). Deletions cut 2 bases from V and 0 bases from J, with 9 bases between. The CDR3 protein is CAWSPGRSTDTQYF. For the CDR3, the DNA is TGTGCCTGGAGTCCGGGGCGAAGCACAGATACGCAGTATTTT.

This clone was observed a handful of times. The chain recombines TRBV7-2 with TRBJ2-1; 10 nucleotides align to TRBD2. V gave up 7 bases and J gave up 9 bases; unmatched junction bases: 18. The CDR3 totals 17 residues. From germline, CDR1 is SGHTA and CDR2 FQGNSA. As DNA, the CDR3 is TGTGCCAGCACCCCCCCGCTAGCGGGAGCTCGCGGCGGTGAGCAGTTCTTC. Its translation is CASTPPLAGARGGEQFF.

This chain connects TRBV30 to TRBJ2-5; 10 nucleotides align to TRBD2. Trimming at V came to 0 bases and at J to 5 bases, leaving 3 bases not matched to a gene. Germline values: CDR1 GTSNPN, CDR2 SVGIG (reference sequence). The CDR3 spans 14 residues. CDR3 sequence reads: CAWSVAGGPETQYF. In DNA form, the CDR3 reads TGTGCCTGGAGTGTAGCGGGAGGGCCGGAGACCCAGTACTTC.

This chain joins TRBV7-2 and TRBJ2-3; the D is unclear. The CDR3 is 15 amino acids. V was shortened by 2 bases and J by 1 base, with 10 bases between the two germline ends. The germline V gene encodes CDR1 SGHTA and CDR2 FQGNSA. The CDR3 sequence: CASSLFGVGTDTQYF. CDR3 DNA sequence: TGTGCCAGCAGCTTATTTGGGGTTGGCACAGATACGCAGTATTTT.

The chain couples TRBV27 to TRBJ1-1, with a weak D call TRBD1 (5 bases). The CDR3 is 15 amino acids. Germline CDR1 is MNHEY and CDR2 is SMNVEV (reference sequence). V lost 5 bases and J 1 base, leaving 14 bases between the germline ends. The CDR3 here is CASSPRGPKNTEAFF. The DNA for the CDR3 is TGTGCCAGCAGTCCGCGGGGACCGAAGAACACTGAAGCTTTCTTT.

This clone was counted many times. This sequence joins TRBV7-9 and TRBJ2-3; 9 nucleotides agree with TRBD2. V lost 6 bases to trimming and J lost 5 bases; unmatched junction nucleotides: 6. The CDR3 covers 14 residues. Germline values: CDR1 SEHNR, CDR2 FQNEAQ (reference sequence). The CDR3 DNA is TGTGCCAGCAGTCTACTAGCGGGCCAAGATACGCAGTATTTT. Its translation: CASSLLAGQDTQYF.

The chain is built from TRBV7-9 and TRBJ1-2, with D perhaps matching TRBD1 (5 bases). CDR1 and CDR2 from the germline V gene are SEHNR and FQNEAQ (reference sequence). The CDR3 is made up of 14 amino acids. V lost 6 bases and J lost 8, with 19 bases in between. In nucleotides, the CDR3 is TGTGCCAGCAGGAAGGACGGGGGATTTGGAGGCTACACCTTC. Translating it yields CASRKDGGFGGYTF.

J is TRBJ2-7 and V is TRBV5-1, with D maybe TRBD2 (6 bases). V lost 0 bases to trimming and J lost 3 bases, with 16 bases between them. CDR1 is SGHRS and CDR2 is YFSETQ in the germline V gene. This CDR3 has 16 amino acids. This chain's CDR3 is CASSLDPGLLNYEQYV. The CDR3 coding sequence is TGCGCCAGCAGCTTGGACCCGGGACTGCTTAACTACGAGCAGTACGTC.

This clone was seen a handful of times. V and J are TRBV7-9 and TRBJ1-5; 9 bases line up with TRBD1. V dropped 4 bases and J dropped 8; count of bases not matched to a gene: 6. The germline V gene has CDR1 SEHNR and CDR2 FQNEAQ (reference sequence). The CDR3 length is 14 residues. The CDR3 loop reads CASSSSRDREPQHF. The CDR3 DNA reads TGTGCCAGCAGCTCGTCCCGGGACAGGGAGCCCCAGCATTTT. Drawing the rest from reference TRBV7-9 and TRBJ1-5, the complete variable domain is DTGVSQNPRHKITKRGQNVTFRCDPISEHNRLYWYRQTLGQGPEFLTYFQNEAQLEKSRLLSDRFSAERPKGSFSTLEIQRTEQGDSAMYLCASSSSRDREPQHFGDGTRLSIL.

This chain links TRBV19 with TRBJ2-5; D might be TRBD2 (5 bases). The CDR3 has 13 residues. Trimming pared 5 bases from V and 5 bases from J, leaving 12 bases between. Germline V lookup: CDR1 LNHDA, CDR2 SQIVND (reference sequence). CDR3 nucleotide sequence: TGTGCCAGTAGTTTTAGCGCGAGCGAGACCCAGTACTTC. This translates into CASSFSASETQYF.

V gene TRBV13 combines with J gene TRBJ2-1, with D perhaps matching TRBD2 (5 bases). CDR1 is PRHDT and CDR2 is FYEKMQ in the germline V gene (reference sequence). The V end was cut by 1 base, the J end by 5 bases, with 12 bases between. CDR3 length equals 15 residues. CDR3 nucleotide sequence: TGTGCCAGCAGCTTAGCGAGGGCCATCGACAATGAGCAGTTCTTC. Encoded protein: CASSLARAIDNEQFF.

The V gene is TRBV7-9, the J gene TRBJ2-1; no firm D call. The V end lost 5 bases, the J end lost 3 bases, and 17 bases lay between the germline ends. The CDR3 has 16 amino acids. CDR1 and CDR2 (germline): SEHNR, FQNEAQ (reference sequence). CDR3 bases: TGTGCCAGCAGCCCGACTCACTCGAAGGGCTACAATGAGCAGTTCTTC. This encodes CASSPTHSKGYNEQFF.

This clone has more than one count but fewer than ten. The chain uses TRBV6-1 and TRBJ2-2; no reliable D call. Germline assignment: CDR1 MNHNS and CDR2 SASEGT. The CDR3 is 11 amino acids. V lost 5 bases to trimming and J lost 6 bases, with 4 bases between them. The CDR3 sequence: CASSWPGELFF. CDR3 bases: TGTGCCAGCAGTTGGCCCGGGGAGCTGTTTTTT.

The sample holds a few counts of this clone. V gene TRBV11-2 combines with J gene TRBJ1-2, with D tentatively TRBD1 (6 bases). Germline CDR1 and CDR2: SGHAT and FQNNGV. V lost 4 bases and J 8 bases, leaving 20 bases between the germline ends. The CDR3 is 15 amino acids. CDR3 DNA: TGTGCCAGCAGCTCCAGGACAGTCAGACGGGGCGGCTACACCTTC. Its translation: CASSSRTVRRGGYTF.

This clone has a handful of counts. The gene calls are TRBV7-9 and TRBJ2-7, with unresolved D. CDR3 length: 16 residues. Germline V gene lookup returns CDR1 SEHNR and CDR2 FQNEAQ (reference sequence). Trimming pared 4 bases from V and 0 bases from J, leaving 16 bases between. In DNA form, the CDR3 reads TGTGCCAGCAGCTCCCAACTGGGGTGGCCCTCCTACGAGCAGTACTTC. This encodes CASSSQLGWPSYEQYF.

This rearrangement joins TRBV5-1 to TRBJ1-3, with D unresolved. V lost 4 bases and J lost 6, with 17 bases in between. Looked up from germline, CDR1 is SGHRS and CDR2 is YFSETQ. The CDR3 length is 15 residues. The CDR3 here is CASSPSPGRQNTIYF. The CDR3 coding sequence is TGCGCCAGCAGCCCCTCTCCGGGCAGGCAAAACACCATATATTTT.

The rearrangement links TRBV25-1 to TRBJ2-1; D remains unclear. Trimming removed 5 bases from V and 4 bases from J, with 6 bases in between. The germline CDR1 and CDR2 sequences are MGHDK and SYGVNS. The CDR3 is 12 amino acids. In DNA form, the CDR3 reads TGTGCCAGCAGTCGCCTATACAATGAGCAGTTCTTC. It codes for CASSRLYNEQFF.